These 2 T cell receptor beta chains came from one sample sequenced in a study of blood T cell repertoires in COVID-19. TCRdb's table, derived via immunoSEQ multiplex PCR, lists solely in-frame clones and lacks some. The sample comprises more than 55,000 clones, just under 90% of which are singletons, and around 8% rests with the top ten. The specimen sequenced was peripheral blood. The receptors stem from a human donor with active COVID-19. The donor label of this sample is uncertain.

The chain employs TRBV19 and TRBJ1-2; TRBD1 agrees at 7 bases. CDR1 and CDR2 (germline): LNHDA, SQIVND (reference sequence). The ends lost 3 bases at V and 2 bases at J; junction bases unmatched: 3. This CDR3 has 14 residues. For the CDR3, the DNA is TGTGCCAGTAGTATTGGGACAGCCAACTATGGCTACACCTTC. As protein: CASSIGTANYGYTF.

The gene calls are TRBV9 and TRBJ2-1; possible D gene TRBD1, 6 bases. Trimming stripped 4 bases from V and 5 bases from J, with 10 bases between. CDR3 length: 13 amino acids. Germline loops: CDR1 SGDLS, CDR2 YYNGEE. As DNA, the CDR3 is TGTGCCAGCAGCATAGACAGGAACAATGAGCAGTTCTTC. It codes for CASSIDRNNEQFF.